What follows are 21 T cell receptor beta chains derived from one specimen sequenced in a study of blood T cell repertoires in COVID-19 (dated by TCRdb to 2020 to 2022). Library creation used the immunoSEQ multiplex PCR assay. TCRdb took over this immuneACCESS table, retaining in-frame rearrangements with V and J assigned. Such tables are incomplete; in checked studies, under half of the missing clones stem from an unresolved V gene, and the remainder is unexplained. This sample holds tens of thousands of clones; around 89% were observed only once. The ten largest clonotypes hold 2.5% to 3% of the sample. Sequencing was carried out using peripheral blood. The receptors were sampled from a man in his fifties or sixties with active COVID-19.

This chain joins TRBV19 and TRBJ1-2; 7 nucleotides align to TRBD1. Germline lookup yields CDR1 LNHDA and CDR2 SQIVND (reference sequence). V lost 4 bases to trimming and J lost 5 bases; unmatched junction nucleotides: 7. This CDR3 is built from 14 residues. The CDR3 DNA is TGTGCCAGTAGTACCAAACAGGGGATGTATGGCTACACCTTC. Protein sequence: CASSTKQGMYGYTF.

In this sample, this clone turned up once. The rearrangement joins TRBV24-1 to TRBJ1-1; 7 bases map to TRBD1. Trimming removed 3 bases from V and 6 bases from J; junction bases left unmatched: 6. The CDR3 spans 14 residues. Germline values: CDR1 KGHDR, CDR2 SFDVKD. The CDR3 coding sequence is TGTGCCACCAGTGATCGACAGGGTGGAGCTGAAGCTTTCTTT. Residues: CATSDRQGGAEAFF.

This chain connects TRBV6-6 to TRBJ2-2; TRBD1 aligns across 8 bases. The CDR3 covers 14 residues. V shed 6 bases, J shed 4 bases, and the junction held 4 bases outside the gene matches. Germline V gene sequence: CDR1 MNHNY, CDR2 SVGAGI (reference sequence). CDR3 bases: TGTGCCAGCAGCCAAACAGGGGGCACCGGGGAGCTGTTTTTT. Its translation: CASSQTGGTGELFF.

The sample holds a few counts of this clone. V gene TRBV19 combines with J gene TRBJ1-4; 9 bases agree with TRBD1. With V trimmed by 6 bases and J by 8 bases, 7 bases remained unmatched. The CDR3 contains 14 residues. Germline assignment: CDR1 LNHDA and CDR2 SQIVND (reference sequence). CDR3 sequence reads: CASRITGGQEKLFF. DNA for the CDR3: TGTGCCAGTAGGATAACAGGGGGCCAGGAAAAACTGTTTTTT.

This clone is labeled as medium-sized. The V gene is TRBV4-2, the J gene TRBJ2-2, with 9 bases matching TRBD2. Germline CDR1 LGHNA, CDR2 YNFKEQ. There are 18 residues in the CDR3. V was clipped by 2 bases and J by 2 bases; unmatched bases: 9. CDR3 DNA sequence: TGTGCCAGCAGCCAACCTGAGGCTAGCGGGGAAAACACCGGGGAGCTGTTTTTT. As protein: CASSQPEASGENTGELFF.

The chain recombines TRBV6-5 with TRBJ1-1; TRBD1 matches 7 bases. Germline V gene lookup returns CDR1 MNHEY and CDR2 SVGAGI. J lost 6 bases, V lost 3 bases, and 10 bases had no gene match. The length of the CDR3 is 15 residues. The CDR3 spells CASSYRRGRIPEAFF. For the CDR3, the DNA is TGTGCCAGCAGTTATAGGAGGGGGCGAATACCTGAAGCTTTCTTT.

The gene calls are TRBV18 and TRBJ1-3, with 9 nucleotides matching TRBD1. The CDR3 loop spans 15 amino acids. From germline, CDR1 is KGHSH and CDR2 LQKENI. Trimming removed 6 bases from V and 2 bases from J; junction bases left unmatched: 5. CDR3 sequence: CASSSQGATGNTIYF. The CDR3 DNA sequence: TGTGCCAGCTCGTCACAGGGGGCTACTGGAAACACCATATATTTT. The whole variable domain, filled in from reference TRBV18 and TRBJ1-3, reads NAGVMQNPRHLVRRRGQEARLRCSPMKGHSHVYWYRQLPEEGLKFMVYLQKENIIDESGMPKERFSAEFPKEGPSILRIQQVVRGDSAAYFCASSSQGATGNTIYFGEGSWLTVV.

This chain's CDR3 is CASSWAGTTNTGELFF. The CDR3 DNA follows: TGTGCCAGCAGCTGGGCTGGGACAACGAACACCGGGGAGCTGTTTTTT. This chain links TRBV5-4 with TRBJ2-2; D is perhaps TRBD1 (6 bases). This CDR3 is built from 16 residues. The V gene lost 3 bases and the J gene lost 0 bases, with 12 bases spanning the gap. CDR1 SGHNT and CDR2 YYREEE come from the germline V gene (reference sequence).

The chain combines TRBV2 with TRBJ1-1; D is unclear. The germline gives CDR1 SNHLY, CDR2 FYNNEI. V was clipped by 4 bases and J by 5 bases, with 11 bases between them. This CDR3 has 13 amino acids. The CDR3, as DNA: TGTGCCAGCAGTGTCAGGAGGAGTACTGAAGCTTTCTTT. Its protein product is CASSVRRSTEAFF.

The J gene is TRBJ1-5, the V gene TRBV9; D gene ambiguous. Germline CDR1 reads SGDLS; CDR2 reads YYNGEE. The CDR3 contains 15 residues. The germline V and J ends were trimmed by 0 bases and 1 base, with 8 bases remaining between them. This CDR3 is CASSVDYTSNQPQHF. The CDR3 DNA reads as TGTGCCAGCAGCGTAGATTACACCAGCAATCAGCCCCAGCATTTT. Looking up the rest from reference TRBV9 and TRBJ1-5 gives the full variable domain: DSGVTQTPKHLITATGQRVTLRCSPRSGDLSVYWYQQSLDQGLQFLIQYYNGEERAKGNILERFSAQQFPDLHSELNLSSLELGDSALYFCASSVDYTSNQPQHFGDGTRLSIL.

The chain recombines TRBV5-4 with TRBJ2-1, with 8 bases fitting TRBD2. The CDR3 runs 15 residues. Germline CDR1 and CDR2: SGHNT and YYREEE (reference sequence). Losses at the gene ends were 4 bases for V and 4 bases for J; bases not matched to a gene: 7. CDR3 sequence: CASSRTSQDYNEQFF. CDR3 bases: TGTGCCAGCAGCCGGACTAGCCAAGATTACAATGAGCAGTTCTTC.

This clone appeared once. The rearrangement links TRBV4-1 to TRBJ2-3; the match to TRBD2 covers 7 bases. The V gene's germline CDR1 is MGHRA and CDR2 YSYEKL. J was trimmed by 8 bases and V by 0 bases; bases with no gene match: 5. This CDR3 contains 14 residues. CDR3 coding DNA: TGCGCCAGCAGCCAAGAGGGAGGGCGGGGTACGCAGTATTTT. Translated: CASSQEGGRGTQYF.

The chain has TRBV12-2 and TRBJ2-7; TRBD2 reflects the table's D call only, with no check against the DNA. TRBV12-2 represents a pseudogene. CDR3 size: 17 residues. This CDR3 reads CASRQSQAGVSSYEQYF. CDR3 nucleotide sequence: TGTGCAAGTCGCCAATCCCAGGCCGGGGTTAGCTCCTACGAGCAGTACTTC.

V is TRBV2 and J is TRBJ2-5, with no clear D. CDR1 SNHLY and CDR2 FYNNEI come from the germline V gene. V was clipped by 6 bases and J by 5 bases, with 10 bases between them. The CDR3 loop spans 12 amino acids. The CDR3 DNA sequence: TGTGCCAGCAGCTTACTGCCTGAGACCCAGTACTTC. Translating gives CASSLLPETQYF.

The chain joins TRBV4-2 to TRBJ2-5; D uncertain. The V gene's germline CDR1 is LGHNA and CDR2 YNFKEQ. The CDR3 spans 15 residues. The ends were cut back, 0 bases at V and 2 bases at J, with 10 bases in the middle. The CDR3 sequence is CASSQDRLKQETQYF. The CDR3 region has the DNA TGTGCCAGCAGCCAAGATCGACTTAAACAAGAGACCCAGTACTTC.

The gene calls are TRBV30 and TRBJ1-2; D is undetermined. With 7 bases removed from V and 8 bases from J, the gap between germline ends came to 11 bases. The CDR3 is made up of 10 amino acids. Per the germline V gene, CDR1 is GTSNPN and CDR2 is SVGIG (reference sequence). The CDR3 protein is CALGSRGYTF. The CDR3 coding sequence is TGTGCCTTGGGAAGTCGGGGCTACACCTTC.

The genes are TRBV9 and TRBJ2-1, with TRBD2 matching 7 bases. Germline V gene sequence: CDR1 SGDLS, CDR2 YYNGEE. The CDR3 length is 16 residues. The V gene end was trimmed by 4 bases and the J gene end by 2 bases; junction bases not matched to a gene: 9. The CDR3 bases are TGTGCCAGCAGCAAAAGGCCTAGCGGTGCCTACAATGAGCAGTTCTTC. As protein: CASSKRPSGAYNEQFF.

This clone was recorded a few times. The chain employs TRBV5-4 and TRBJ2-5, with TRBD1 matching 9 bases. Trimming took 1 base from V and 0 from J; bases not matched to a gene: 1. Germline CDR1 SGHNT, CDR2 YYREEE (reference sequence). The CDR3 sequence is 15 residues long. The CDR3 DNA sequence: TGTGCCAGCAGCTTGTGGGACAGGGACCAAGAGACCCAGTACTTC. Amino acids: CASSLWDRDQETQYF.

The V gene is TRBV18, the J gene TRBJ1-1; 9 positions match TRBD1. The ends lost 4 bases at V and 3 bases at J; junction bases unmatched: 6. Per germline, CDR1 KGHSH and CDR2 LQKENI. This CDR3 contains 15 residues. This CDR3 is CASSLDRGRDTEAFF. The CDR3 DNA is TGTGCCAGCTCACTGGACAGGGGTCGGGACACTGAAGCTTTCTTT.

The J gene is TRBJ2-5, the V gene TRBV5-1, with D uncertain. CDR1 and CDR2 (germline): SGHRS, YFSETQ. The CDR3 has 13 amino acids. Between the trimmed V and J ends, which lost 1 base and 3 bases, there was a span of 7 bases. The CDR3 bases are TGCGCCAGCAGCTTGTATACTGAAGAGACCCAGTACTTC. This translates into CASSLYTEETQYF. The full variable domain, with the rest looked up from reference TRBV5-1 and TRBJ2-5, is KAGVTQTPRYLIKTRGQQVTLSCSPISGHRSVSWYQQTPGQGLQFLFEYFSETQRNKGNFPGRFSGRQFSNSRSEMNVSTLELGDSALYLCASSLYTEETQYFGPGTRLLVL.

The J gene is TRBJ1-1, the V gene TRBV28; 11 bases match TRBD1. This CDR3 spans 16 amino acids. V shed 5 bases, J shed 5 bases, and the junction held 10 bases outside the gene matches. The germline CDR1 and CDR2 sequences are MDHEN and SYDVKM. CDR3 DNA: TGTGCCAGCAGTGAACCCGGACAGGGGGCGCGGACTGAAGCTTTCTTT. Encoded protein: CASSEPGQGARTEAFF.